This T cell receptor (beta chain) was identified during a study of persistence of HIV-infected CD4 T cells. The overall study: Isolated cells were CMV- and HIV-1 Gag-responding CD4+ T cells.

Whole-study findings and limits: Compared with CD3/CD28-stimulated cells, CMV- and Gag-responding cells showed lower TCRbeta richness. TCR oligoclonality correlated with proviral oligoclonality in the same sorted populations.

The stimulus was an HIV-1 Gag 15-mer peptide pool, 0.85 to 1 ug/peptide/mL. Memory cells lacking CD40L and CD69 with high CD45RO were sorted. PBMCs were depleted of CD8+ T cells before stimulation. The libraries were made with immunoSEQ version 4 in survey mode. Profiled with immunoSEQ multiplex PCR; TCRdb holds only in-frame clones, not every one. The sample consists of about 64,000 clones, about 69% of them appearing once. The sample holds a few counts of this clone. Antigen unknown. The specimen was CD4+ T cells sorted from PBMCs after approximately 20-hour stimulation, collected from a patient who received antiretroviral therapy. This receptor was identified in an adult man with HIV who was CMV-seropositive.

The CDR3 protein is CASSFSGDNQPQHF. CDR3 bases: TGTGCCAGCAGCTTCTCAGGAGATAATCAGCCCCAGCATTTT. This chain joins TRBV7-9 and TRBJ1-5; D not resolved. Trimming cost V 3 bases and J 4 bases, with 10 bases left between them. The CDR3 loop spans 14 amino acids. Germline CDR1 reads SEHNR; CDR2 reads FQNEAQ (reference sequence).